This TCR beta chain was observed in a study of control samples from healthy donors and cancer patients. Data came from immunoSEQ multiplex PCR; TCRdb stores just in-frame clones and leaves some out. The sample carries about 74,000 clones, 70% to 90% recorded once. The length of the CDR3 is 16 residues. V lost 1 base and J lost 4, with 14 bases in between. Germline loops: CDR1 PRHDT, CDR2 FYEKMQ (reference sequence). Sequenced sample: blood. This rearrangement joins TRBV13 to TRBJ1-3; D may be TRBD1 (6 bases). This clonotype was obtained from a woman in her 50s in good health. CDR3 in amino acids: CASSLDSRGRGNTIYF. In DNA form, the CDR3 reads TGTGCCAGCAGCTTAGATTCGCGGGGGCGGGGAAACACCATATATTTT.